This entry lists 4 T cell receptor beta chains sequenced from one sample in a study of T cell clonotyping in hematopoietic cell transplantation (dated by TCRdb to about 2021). The sample's time point label is to be understood as: 180 days after allo-HCT. Library preparation used the immunoSEQ multiplex PCR assay. TCRdb mirrors the immuneACCESS table, restricted to in-frame sequences. Some clones are absent from its copies; in checked studies, under half trace to an unresolved V gene, and the reason for the others is unknown. The sample table contains just over 7,500 clones; only one count was recorded for 85% to 95% of them. The top ten clonotypes cover roughly 4.1% of the sample. The sequences come from PBMCs, collected 180 days after allogeneic stem cell transplant. Every receptor here comes from a female patient aged 45-60 years who had an allogeneic stem cell transplant from an unrelated donor, so the T cells may come from the graft donor. Some clones in this sample may be carry-over from other donors' samples.

The genes are TRBV7-6 and TRBJ1-2; 8 bases fit TRBD1. The length of the CDR3 is 16 residues. CDR1 and CDR2 (germline): SGHVS, FNYEAQ. The junction had 9 bases not matched to a gene; V was cut back by 3 bases and J by 3 bases. The CDR3 here is CASSFSTQGAYYGYTF. CDR3 nucleotide sequence: TGTGCCAGCAGCTTTTCAACTCAGGGGGCGTACTATGGCTACACCTTC.

This chain joins TRBV6-1 and TRBJ1-5, with a possible D match to TRBD1 (6 bases). This CDR3 contains 14 residues. In germline, CDR1 is MNHNS, CDR2 SASEGT. The V end lost 6 bases, the J end lost 3 bases, and 12 bases lay between the germline ends. CDR3 nucleotide sequence: TGTGCCAGCAGGAAGGCAGGGGACAATCAGCCCCAGCATTTT. The encoded protein is CASRKAGDNQPQHF.

The rearrangement uses TRBV10-3 and TRBJ1-2; perhaps TRBD1 as D (5 bases). V lost 7 bases to trimming and J lost 2 bases, with 20 bases between them. The CDR3 spans 16 residues. From germline, CDR1 is ENHRY and CDR2 SYGVKD. This CDR3 is CAINRLGTIHNYGYTF. The CDR3 DNA is TGTGCCATCAATCGACTTGGGACGATTCACAACTATGGCTACACCTTC.

The chain has TRBV10-3 and TRBJ1-4; D perhaps matches TRBD1 (5 bases). The ends were cut back, 2 bases at V and 0 bases at J, with 7 bases in the middle. This CDR3 has 15 residues. The germline gives CDR1 ENHRY, CDR2 SYGVKD. Here the CDR3 DNA reads TGTGCCATCAGTGAGGGGGGGGCAACTAATGAAAAACTGTTTTTT. Translating it yields CAISEGGATNEKLFF.